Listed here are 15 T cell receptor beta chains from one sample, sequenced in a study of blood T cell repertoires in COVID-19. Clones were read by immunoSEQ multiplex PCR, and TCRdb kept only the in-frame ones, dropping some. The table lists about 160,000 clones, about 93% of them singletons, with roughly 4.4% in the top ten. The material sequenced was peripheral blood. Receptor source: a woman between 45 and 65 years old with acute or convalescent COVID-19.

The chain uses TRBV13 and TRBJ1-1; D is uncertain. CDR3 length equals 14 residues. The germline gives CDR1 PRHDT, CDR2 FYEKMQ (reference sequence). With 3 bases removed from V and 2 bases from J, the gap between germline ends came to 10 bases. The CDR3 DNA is TGTGCCAGCAGCTTCCCGGAGCGAAACACTGAAGCTTTCTTT. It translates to CASSFPERNTEAFF. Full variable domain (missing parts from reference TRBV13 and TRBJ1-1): AAGVIQSPRHLIKEKRETATLKCYPIPRHDTVYWYQQGPGQDPQFLISFYEKMQSDKGSIPDRFSAQQFSDYHSELNMSSLELGDSALYFCASSFPERNTEAFFGQGTRLTVV.

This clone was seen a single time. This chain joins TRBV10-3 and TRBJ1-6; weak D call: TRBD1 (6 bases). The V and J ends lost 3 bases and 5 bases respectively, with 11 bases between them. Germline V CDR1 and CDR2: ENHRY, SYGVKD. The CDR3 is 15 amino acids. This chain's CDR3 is CAISEGQGHNSPLHF. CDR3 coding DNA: TGTGCCATCAGTGAAGGGCAGGGGCATAATTCACCCCTCCACTTT.

The CDR3 DNA reads as TGTGCCAGCTCTACAGGGTTTTACGAGCAGTACTTC. Its protein product is CASSTGFYEQYF. The J gene is TRBJ2-7, the V gene TRBV18; possibly TRBD1 for D (6 bases). CDR3 length: 12 amino acids. The V end was cut by 6 bases, the J end by 4 bases, with 10 bases between. Germline V gives CDR1 KGHSH, CDR2 LQKENI.

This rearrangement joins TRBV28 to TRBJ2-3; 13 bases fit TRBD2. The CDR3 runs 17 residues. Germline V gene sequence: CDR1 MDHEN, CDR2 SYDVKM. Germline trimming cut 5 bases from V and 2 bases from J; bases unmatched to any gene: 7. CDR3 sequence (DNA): TGTGCCAGCAGTCCCCCCGGACTAGCGGGAGTCACAGATACGCAGTATTTT. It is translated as CASSPPGLAGVTDTQYF.

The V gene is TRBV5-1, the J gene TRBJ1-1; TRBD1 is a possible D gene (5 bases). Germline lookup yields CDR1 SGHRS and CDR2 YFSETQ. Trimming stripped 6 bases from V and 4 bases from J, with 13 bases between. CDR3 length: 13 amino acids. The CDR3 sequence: CASTMGGSTEAFF. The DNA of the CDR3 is TGCGCCAGCACTATGGGGGGATCCACTGAAGCTTTCTTT.

The CDR3: CASSQAGDNTIYF. The CDR3 coding sequence is TGTGCCAGCAGCCAAGCGGGGGACAACACCATATATTTT. The V gene is TRBV3-1 (or the pseudogene TRBV3-2), the J gene TRBJ1-3; tentatively, D is TRBD1 (5 bases). From germline, CDR1 is LGHDT and CDR2 YNNKEL (reference sequence). V was trimmed by 1 base and J by 7 bases, leaving 8 bases between them. The CDR3 runs 13 residues.

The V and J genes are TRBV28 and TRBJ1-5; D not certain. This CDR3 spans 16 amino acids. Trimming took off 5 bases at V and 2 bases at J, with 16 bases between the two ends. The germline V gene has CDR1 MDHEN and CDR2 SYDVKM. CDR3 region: CASSPTVWKRNQPQHF. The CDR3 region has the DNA TGTGCCAGCAGTCCCACAGTCTGGAAACGCAATCAGCCCCAGCATTTT. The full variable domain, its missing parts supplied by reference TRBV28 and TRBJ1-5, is DVKVTQSSRYLVKRTGEKVFLECVQDMDHENMFWYRQDPGLGLRLIYFSYDVKMKEKGDIPEGYSVSREKKERFSLILESASTNQTSMYLCASSPTVWKRNQPQHFGDGTRLSIL.

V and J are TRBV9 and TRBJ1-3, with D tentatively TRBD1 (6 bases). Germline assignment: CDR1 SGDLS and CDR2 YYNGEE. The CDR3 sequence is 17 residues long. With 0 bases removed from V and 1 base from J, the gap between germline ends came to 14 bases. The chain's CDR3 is CASSVDWGPRSGNTIYF. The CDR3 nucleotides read TGTGCCAGCAGCGTAGACTGGGGGCCTCGGTCTGGAAACACCATATATTTT.

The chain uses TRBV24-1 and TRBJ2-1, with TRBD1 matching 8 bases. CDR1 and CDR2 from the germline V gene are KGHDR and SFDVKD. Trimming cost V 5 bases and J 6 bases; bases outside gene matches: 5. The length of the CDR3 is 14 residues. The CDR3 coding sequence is TGTGCCACCAGTGCACAGGGGGTAGGCAATGAGCAGTTCTTC. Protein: CATSAQGVGNEQFF.

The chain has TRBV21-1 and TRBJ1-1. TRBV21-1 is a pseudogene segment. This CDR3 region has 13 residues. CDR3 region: CATSGITNTEAFF. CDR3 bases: TGTGCCACCTCGGGGATTACGAACACTGAAGCTTTCTTT.

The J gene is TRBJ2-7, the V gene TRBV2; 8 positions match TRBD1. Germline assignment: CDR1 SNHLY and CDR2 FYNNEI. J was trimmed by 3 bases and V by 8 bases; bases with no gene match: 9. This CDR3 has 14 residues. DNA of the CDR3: TGTGCCAGCCTTAGGACAGGGAGCAGCTACGAGCAGTACTTC. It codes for CASLRTGSSYEQYF. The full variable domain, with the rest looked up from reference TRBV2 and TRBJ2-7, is EPEVTQTPSHQVTQMGQEVILRCVPISNHLYFYWYRQILGQKVEFLVSFYNNEISEKSEIFDDQFSVERPDGSNFTLKIRSTKLEDSAMYFCASLRTGSSYEQYFGPGTRLTVT.

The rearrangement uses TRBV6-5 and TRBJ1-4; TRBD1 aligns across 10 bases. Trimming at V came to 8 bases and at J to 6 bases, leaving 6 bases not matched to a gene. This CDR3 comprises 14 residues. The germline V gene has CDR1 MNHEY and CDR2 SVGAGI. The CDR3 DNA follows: TGTGCCAGCGGAACCGGGACAGGGGATGAAAAACTGTTTTTT. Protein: CASGTGTGDEKLFF.

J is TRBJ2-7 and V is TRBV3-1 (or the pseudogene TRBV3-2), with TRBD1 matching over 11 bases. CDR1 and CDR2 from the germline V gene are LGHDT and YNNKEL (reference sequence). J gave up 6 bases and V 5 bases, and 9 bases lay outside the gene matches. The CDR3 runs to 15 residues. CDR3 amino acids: CASSGRGQGVGEQYF. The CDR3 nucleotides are TGTGCCAGCAGCGGACGGGGACAGGGGGTAGGCGAGCAGTACTTC.

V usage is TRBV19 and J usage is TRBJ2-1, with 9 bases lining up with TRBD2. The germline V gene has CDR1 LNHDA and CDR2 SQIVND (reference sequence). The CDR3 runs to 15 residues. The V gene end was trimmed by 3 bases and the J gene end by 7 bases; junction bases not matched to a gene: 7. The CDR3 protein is CASSISLAGPNEQFF. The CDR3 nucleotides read TGTGCCAGTAGTATCAGTCTAGCGGGACCAAATGAGCAGTTCTTC.

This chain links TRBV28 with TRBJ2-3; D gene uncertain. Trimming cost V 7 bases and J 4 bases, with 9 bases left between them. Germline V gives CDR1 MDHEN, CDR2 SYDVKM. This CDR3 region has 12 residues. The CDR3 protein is CASISPPDTQYF. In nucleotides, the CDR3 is TGTGCCAGCATAAGCCCTCCAGATACGCAGTATTTT. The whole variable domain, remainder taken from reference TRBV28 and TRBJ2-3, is DVKVTQSSRYLVKRTGEKVFLECVQDMDHENMFWYRQDPGLGLRLIYFSYDVKMKEKGDIPEGYSVSREKKERFSLILESASTNQTSMYLCASISPPDTQYFGPGTRLTVL.